These T cell receptor beta chains were read from a single sample in a study of blood T cell repertoires in COVID-19. Assay used: immunoSEQ multiplex PCR; TCRdb lists only in-frame clones, some missing. Found here are 150,000 to 200,000 clones, approximately 90% of them singletons; the top ten hold roughly 1.5%. Sequences were obtained from peripheral blood. These receptors were taken from a woman in her fifties or sixties with acute or convalescent COVID-19. The conserved cysteine and the conserved F or W are not part of the CDR3 here.

>TRBV20-1|TRBJ2-3
SASSGAQDTQY
>TRBV19|TRBJ2-1
ASSPLAGGRFEQF
>TRBV19|TRBJ2-7
ASSPQGDAYEQY
>TRBV12-5|TRBJ1-2
ASGLDRGRGGYT
>TRBV5-1|TRBJ2-1
ASSLPMSSYNEQF
>TRBV5-1|TRBJ2-5
ASSLDPGNQETQY
>TRBV5-1|TRBJ2-7
ASRREGGEQY
>TRBV6-5|TRBJ1-2
ASTTGGGYGYT
>TRBV6-2/TRBV6-3|TRBJ2-1
ASSRGGSYNEQF
>TRBV10-2|TRBJ2-7
ASSRETYEQY
>TRBV7-2|TRBJ1-6
ASSLDRFDSPLH
>TRBV18|TRBJ1-5
ASSPPGAGQPQH
>TRBV7-2|TRBJ2-1
ASSLGTGIYNEQF
>TRBV4-3|TRBJ2-1
ASSQDTGSSEQF
>TRBV15|TRBJ1-5
ATSLESAPTPQH
>TRBV30|TRBJ2-5
AWLRPGWEETQY
>TRBV11-3|TRBJ1-3
ASSIGQGNTIY
>TRBV7-9|TRBJ1-1
ASSEDSQAF
>TRBV3-1/TRBV3-2|TRBJ1-3
ASSNSGNTIY
>TRBV5-1|TRBJ2-2
ASGGQGTPGELF
>TRBV27|TRBJ2-1
ASSLERKYNEQF
>TRBV6-5|TRBJ2-2
ASSATGLGTGELF
>TRBV20-1|TRBJ2-1
SARGEYEQF
>TRBV11-3|TRBJ2-7
ASSLTGDTIEQY
>TRBV10-3|TRBJ1-2
ASTGSNYGYT
>TRBV5-1|TRBJ2-3
ASSQRLAGDTQY
>TRBV2|TRBJ1-1
ASSSQGGNTEAF
>TRBV6-5|TRBJ2-2
ASIGLYRGTGELF
>TRBV11-2|TRBJ1-2
ASSLGAPNYGYT
>TRBV7-2|TRBJ1-2
ASSLRGGGEFRDGYT
>TRBV5-6|TRBJ2-1
ASSLELAWGEQF
>TRBV5-1|TRBJ2-1
ASSFGLAGTFGEQF
>TRBV28|TRBJ1-5
ASSLSGQPQH
>TRBV14|TRBJ2-4
ASSQDEGRNIQY
>TRBV30|TRBJ1-2
AWTPGQKNYGYT
>TRBV6-5|TRBJ1-4
ASTRDFEKLF
>TRBV3-1/TRBV3-2|TRBJ1-2
ASSPYQQGGYGYT
>TRBV3-1/TRBV3-2|TRBJ1-6
ASSRTGVNSPLH
>TRBV20-1|TRBJ2-3
SASPSGSTDTQY
>TRBV13|TRBJ1-1
ASSFGIQAF
>TRBV14|TRBJ1-1
ASSQEQGDTEAF
>TRBV24-1|TRBJ1-4
ATSDSRQGNEKLF